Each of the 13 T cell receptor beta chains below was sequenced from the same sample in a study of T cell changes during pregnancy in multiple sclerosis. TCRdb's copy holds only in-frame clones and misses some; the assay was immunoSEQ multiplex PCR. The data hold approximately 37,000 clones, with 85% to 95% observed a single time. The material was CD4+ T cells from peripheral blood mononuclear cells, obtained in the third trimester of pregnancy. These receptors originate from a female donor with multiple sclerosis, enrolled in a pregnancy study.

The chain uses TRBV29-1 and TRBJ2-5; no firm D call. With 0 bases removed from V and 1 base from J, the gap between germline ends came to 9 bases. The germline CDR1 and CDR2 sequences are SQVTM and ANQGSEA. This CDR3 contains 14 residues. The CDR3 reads CSVEDPAGQETQYF. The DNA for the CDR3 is TGCAGCGTTGAAGATCCGGCAGGCCAAGAGACCCAGTACTTC.

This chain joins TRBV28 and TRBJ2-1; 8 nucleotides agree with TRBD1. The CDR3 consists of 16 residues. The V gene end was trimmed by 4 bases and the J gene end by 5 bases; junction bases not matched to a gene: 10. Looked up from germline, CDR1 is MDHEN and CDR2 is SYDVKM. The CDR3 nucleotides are TGTGCCAGCAGTTACCCCCTAGGACAGGGAAACAATGAGCAGTTCTTC. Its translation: CASSYPLGQGNNEQFF.

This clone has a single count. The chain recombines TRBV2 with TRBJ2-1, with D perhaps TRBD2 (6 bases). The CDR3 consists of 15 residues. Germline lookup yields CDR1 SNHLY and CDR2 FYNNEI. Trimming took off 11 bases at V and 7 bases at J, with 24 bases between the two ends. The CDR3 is CAGTSMGGLGNEQFF. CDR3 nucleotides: TGTGCCGGGACGTCGATGGGGGGTTTAGGAAATGAGCAGTTCTTC.

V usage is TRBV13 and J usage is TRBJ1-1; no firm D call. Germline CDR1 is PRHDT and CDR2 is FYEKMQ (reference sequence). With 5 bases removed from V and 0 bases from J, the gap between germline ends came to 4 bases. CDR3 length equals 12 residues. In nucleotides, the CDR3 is TGTGCCAGCAGCCGTCTGAACACTGAAGCTTTCTTT. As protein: CASSRLNTEAFF. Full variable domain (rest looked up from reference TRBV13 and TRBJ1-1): AAGVIQSPRHLIKEKRETATLKCYPIPRHDTVYWYQQGPGQDPQFLISFYEKMQSDKGSIPDRFSAQQFSDYHSELNMSSLELGDSALYFCASSRLNTEAFFGQGTRLTVV.

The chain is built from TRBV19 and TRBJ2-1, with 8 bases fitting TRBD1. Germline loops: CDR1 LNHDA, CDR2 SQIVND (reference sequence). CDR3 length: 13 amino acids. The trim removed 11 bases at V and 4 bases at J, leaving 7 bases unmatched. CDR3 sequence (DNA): TGTGCCGTTCGGGACAGGCCATACAATGAGCAGTTCTTC. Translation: CAVRDRPYNEQFF. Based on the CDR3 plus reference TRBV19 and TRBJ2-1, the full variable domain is DGGITQSPKYLFRKEGQNVTLSCEQNLNHDAMYWYRQDPGQGLRLIYYSQIVNDFQKGDIAEGYSVSREKKESFPLTVTSAQKNPTAFYLCAVRDRPYNEQFFGPGTRLTVL.

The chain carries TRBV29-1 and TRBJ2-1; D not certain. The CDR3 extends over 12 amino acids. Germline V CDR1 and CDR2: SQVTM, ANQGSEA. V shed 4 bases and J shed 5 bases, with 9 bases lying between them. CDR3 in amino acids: CSVGSGNNEQFF. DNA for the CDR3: TGCAGCGTTGGATCAGGCAACAATGAGCAGTTCTTC.

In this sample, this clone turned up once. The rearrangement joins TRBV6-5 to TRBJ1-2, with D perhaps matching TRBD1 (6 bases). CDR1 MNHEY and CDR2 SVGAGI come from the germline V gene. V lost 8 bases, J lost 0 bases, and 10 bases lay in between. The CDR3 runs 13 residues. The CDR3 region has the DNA TGTGCCAGCCGACAGGACGCTAACTATGGCTACACCTTC. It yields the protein CASRQDANYGYTF.

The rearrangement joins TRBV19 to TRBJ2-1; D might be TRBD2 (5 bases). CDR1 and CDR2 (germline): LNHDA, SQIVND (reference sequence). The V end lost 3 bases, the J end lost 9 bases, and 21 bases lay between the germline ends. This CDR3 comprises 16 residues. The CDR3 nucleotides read TGTGCCAGTAGTATTAAGCTAGCCCTTTTGGGGAGTGAGCAGTTCTTC. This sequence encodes CASSIKLALLGSEQFF.

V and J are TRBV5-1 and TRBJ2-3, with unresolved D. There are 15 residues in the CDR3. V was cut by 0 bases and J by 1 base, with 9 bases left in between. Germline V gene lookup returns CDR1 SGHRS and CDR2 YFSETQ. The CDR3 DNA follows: TGCGCCAGCAGCTTGGGGGCCCCCCGCACAGATACGCAGTATTTT. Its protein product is CASSLGAPRTDTQYF. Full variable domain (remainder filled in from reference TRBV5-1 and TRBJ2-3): KAGVTQTPRYLIKTRGQQVTLSCSPISGHRSVSWYQQTPGQGLQFLFEYFSETQRNKGNFPGRFSGRQFSNSRSEMNVSTLELGDSALYLCASSLGAPRTDTQYFGPGTRLTVL.

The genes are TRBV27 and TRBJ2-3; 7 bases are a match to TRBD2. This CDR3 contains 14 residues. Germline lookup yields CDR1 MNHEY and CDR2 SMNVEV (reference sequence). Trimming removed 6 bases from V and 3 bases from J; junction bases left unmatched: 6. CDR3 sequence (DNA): TGTGCCAGCAGACGCGGGAGTTTAACAGATACGCAGTATTTT. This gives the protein CASRRGSLTDTQYF.

This CDR3 reads CASSPTAGVYNEKLFF. The CDR3 DNA is TGTGCCAGCTCACCGACCGCGGGCGTTTATAATGAAAAACTGTTTTTT. The chain uses TRBV18 and TRBJ1-4; D not resolved. This CDR3 has 16 amino acids. Germline lookup yields CDR1 KGHSH and CDR2 LQKENI. Trimming pared 3 bases from V and 4 bases from J, leaving 15 bases between. Supplemented by reference TRBV18 and TRBJ1-4, the full variable domain reads NAGVMQNPRHLVRRRGQEARLRCSPMKGHSHVYWYRQLPEEGLKFMVYLQKENIIDESGMPKERFSAEFPKEGPSILRIQQVVRGDSAAYFCASSPTAGVYNEKLFFGSGTQLSVL.

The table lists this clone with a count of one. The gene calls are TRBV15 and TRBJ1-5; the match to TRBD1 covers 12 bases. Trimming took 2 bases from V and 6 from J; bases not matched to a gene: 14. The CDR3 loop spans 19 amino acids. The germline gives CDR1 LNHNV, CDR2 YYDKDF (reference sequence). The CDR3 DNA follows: TGTGCCACCAGCAGAAGCTCGCCGGGACAGGGGGCGATCGGTCAGCCCCAGCATTTT. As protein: CATSRSSPGQGAIGQPQHF.

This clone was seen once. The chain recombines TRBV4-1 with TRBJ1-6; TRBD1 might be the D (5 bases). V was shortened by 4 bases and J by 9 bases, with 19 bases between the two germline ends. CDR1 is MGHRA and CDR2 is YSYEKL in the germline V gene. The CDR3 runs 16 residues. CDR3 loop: CASSPLVAGLISPLHF. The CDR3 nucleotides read TGCGCCAGCAGCCCTCTGGTGGCAGGGTTAATTTCACCCCTCCACTTT.